This TCR beta chain appears in the sequencing data of a study of cytomegalovirus exposure and HLA in healthy donors. Study-wide context: HLA-typed donors contributed some 77 million unique TCRs, which were held in an early data release. Study-wide findings and caveats: DRB1 showed the most TCR associations and HLA-C the fewest in a later analysis, as rates varied by HLA locus.

The PCR used 60 Vbeta and 13 Jbeta primers. Data came from immunoSEQ multiplex PCR; TCRdb stores just in-frame clones and leaves some out. The sample holds roughly 160,000 clones; approximately 78% are singletons and the top ten take roughly 7.7%. To note about this clone: Its specificity is not known.

Germline loops: CDR1 SEHNR, CDR2 FQNEAQ (reference sequence). The length of the CDR3 is 13 residues. V was trimmed by 5 bases and J by 5 bases, leaving 12 bases between them. V and J are TRBV7-9 and TRBJ1-1; D is ambiguous. Sequencing was carried out using PBMCs. This clonotype was obtained from a woman under 40 in good health and CMV-seropositive. The CDR3, as DNA: TGTGCCAGCAGCCTGGTCCTCAGTACTGAAGCTTTCTTT. It specifies CASSLVLSTEAFF.